This T cell receptor beta chain was documented in a study of beta chain features in type 1 diabetes. All of the isolated RNA was reverse transcribed, so expressed TCRB transcripts were sequenced. Using immunoSEQ multiplex PCR, the repertoire was profiled, and TCRdb retains in-frame clones only, with some absent. This sample has 400,000 to 600,000 clones; approximately 30% occur once, and the top ten carry about 0.06%. The TCR was taken from a man between 18 and 35 years old in good health. Sequencing was carried out using naive CD4+ T cells from blood.

Written as DNA, the CDR3 is TGTGCCAGCAGCCTGGATATTATGCTCGAGCAGTACTTC. This translates into CASSLDIMLEQYF. The V gene is TRBV5-4, the J gene TRBJ2-7, with unresolved D. Germline V gene data show CDR1 as SGHNT and CDR2 as YYREEE (reference sequence). Trimming removed 4 bases from V and 6 bases from J, with 14 bases in between. CDR3 length equals 13 residues.